One and the same sample provided the 8 T cell receptor beta chains below, sequenced in a study of vaccination effects on CD4 cells after COVID-19 (dated by TCRdb to 2021 to 2024). Antigen specificity for these receptors is unknown. In the ViraFEST assay, PBMC were stimulated with viral peptide pools, and antigen-specific CD4+ T cell clonotypes were then identified by expansion using TCR sequencing. After around 10 days of culture, CD4+ T cells were isolated with the EasySep CD4+ T cell isolation kit. Participants received two doses of either the BNT162b2 or the mRNA-1273 mRNA SARS-CoV-2 vaccine. To prepare the library, the immunoSEQ multiplex PCR assay was applied. The table was pulled from immuneACCESS by TCRdb, which kept in-frame rearrangements only. Such tables lose some clones; where checked, under half of the loss comes from unresolved V genes, and the rest has no known cause. Counted in this sample were some 40,000 clones; 70% to 85% of them appeared once. The ten largest account for less than 2% of the sample.

The source was CD4+ T cells from PBMCs cultured with HCoV-NL63 spike peptides, collected after COVID-19 vaccination. Reading the label with the study, this specimen's cell subset or site is: HCoV-NL63 spike overlapping peptide pool stimulation. The origin of the receptors is a human donor who received a COVID-19 vaccine. Some clones in this sample may be carry-over from other donors' samples.

V gene TRBV18 combines with J gene TRBJ2-6; tentative D call: TRBD2 (6 bases). The CDR3 totals 17 residues. Germline CDR1 KGHSH, CDR2 LQKENI. The V end lost 4 bases, the J end lost 0 bases, and 13 bases lay between the germline ends. CDR3 residues: CASSHPSGVSGANVLTF. CDR3 nucleotides: TGTGCCAGCTCACATCCCTCGGGGGTCTCTGGGGCCAACGTCCTGACTTTC.

This sequence joins TRBV18 and TRBJ2-1; 12 nucleotides line up with TRBD2. CDR1 and CDR2 (germline): KGHSH, LQKENI. Trimming took 3 bases from V and 8 from J; bases not matched to a gene: 5. This CDR3 comprises 15 residues. In nucleotides, the CDR3 is TGTGCCAGCTCACCCAGGACTAGCGGGGTAGATGAGCAGTTCTTC. Its translation is CASSPRTSGVDEQFF.

This sequence joins TRBV7-3 and TRBJ1-6, with D tentatively TRBD1 (5 bases). The CDR3 is made up of 13 amino acids. The germline V gene has CDR1 SGHTA and CDR2 FQGTGA. V was clipped by 3 bases and J by 7 bases, with 7 bases between them. The CDR3 is CASSLTANSPLHF. The DNA for the CDR3 is TGTGCCAGCAGCTTGACAGCAAATTCACCCCTCCACTTT.

The chain has TRBV4-1 and TRBJ2-7; the D call may be TRBD1 or TRBD2 (5 bases each). V shed 5 bases and J shed 2 bases, with 19 bases lying between them. The germline gives CDR1 MGHRA, CDR2 YSYEKL. The CDR3 covers 16 residues. DNA for the CDR3: TGCGCCAGCAGCTCCCCGACCGGGGCCCCCCCCTACGAGCAGTACGTC. Protein sequence: CASSSPTGAPPYEQYV.

The V and J genes are TRBV5-1 and TRBJ1-1; D gene ambiguous. CDR3 length: 13 residues. With 0 bases removed from V and 0 bases from J, the gap between germline ends came to 3 bases. Germline CDR1 and CDR2: SGHRS and YFSETQ. The CDR3 sequence is CASSLEVNTEAFF. The CDR3 nucleotides read TGCGCCAGCAGCTTGGAGGTGAACACTGAAGCTTTCTTT. The variable domain in full, completed from reference TRBV5-1 and TRBJ1-1, reads KAGVTQTPRYLIKTRGQQVTLSCSPISGHRSVSWYQQTPGQGLQFLFEYFSETQRNKGNFPGRFSGRQFSNSRSEMNVSTLELGDSALYLCASSLEVNTEAFFGQGTRLTVV.

The chain carries TRBV4-3 and TRBJ1-2; D not certain. The CDR3 totals 14 residues. The ends were cut back, 0 bases at V and 4 bases at J, with 9 bases in the middle. Germline assignment: CDR1 LGHNA and CDR2 YSLEER. The CDR3 region has the DNA TGCGCCAGCAGCCAAGATCGGTCAGCCTATGGCTACACCTTC. Residues: CASSQDRSAYGYTF.

This chain connects TRBV6-6 to TRBJ2-1; D is unresolved. The CDR3 sequence is 11 residues long. The ends were cut back, 3 bases at V and 8 bases at J, with 5 bases in the middle. Germline assignment: CDR1 MNHNY and CDR2 SVGAGI (reference sequence). Here the CDR3 reads CASSYWDEQFF. CDR3 bases: TGTGCCAGCAGTTATTGGGATGAGCAGTTCTTC.

The gene calls are TRBV4-2 and TRBJ1-1; TRBD1 matches at 7 bases. The CDR3 runs 13 residues. Germline V gene lookup returns CDR1 LGHNA and CDR2 YNFKEQ. The V gene end was trimmed by 6 bases and the J gene end by 2 bases; junction bases not matched to a gene: 3. The CDR3 sequence is CASRGQPNTEAFF. CDR3 coding DNA: TGTGCCAGCAGGGGACAGCCCAACACTGAAGCTTTCTTT.